These 20 T cell receptor beta chains were sequenced from one sample in a study of TIL therapy for anti-PD-1-resistant metastatic lung cancer. As for time point: pre-treatment sample, taken before nivolumab and TIL therapy. Sequencing used immunoSEQ v3. TCRdb's copy holds only in-frame clones and misses some; the assay was immunoSEQ multiplex PCR. This table holds under 55,000 clones, around 79% found once. The starting material was blood, obtained at baseline. The receptors stem from a woman between 30 and 80 years old with non-small cell lung cancer.

The rearrangement uses TRBV19 and TRBJ2-3; D gene uncertain. This CDR3 comprises 15 residues. Germline lookup yields CDR1 LNHDA and CDR2 SQIVND (reference sequence). V lost 6 bases, J lost 6 bases, and 19 bases lay in between. The CDR3, as DNA: TGTGCCAGTAGCCCCTTGGGCGCTAAGGGCGATACGCAGTATTTT. It specifies CASSPLGAKGDTQYF.

The chain couples TRBV7-2 to TRBJ2-3; 10 bases are shared with TRBD2. This CDR3 region has 18 residues. The germline V gene has CDR1 SGHTA and CDR2 FQGNSA. The V gene end was trimmed by 3 bases and the J gene end by 4 bases; junction bases not matched to a gene: 13. The CDR3 nucleotides read TGTGCCAGCAGCTTCCAAGCGGGGGGGTCGGTAGCCCCAGATACGCAGTATTTT. Translated: CASSFQAGGSVAPDTQYF.

The gene calls are TRBV9 and TRBJ2-1, with 12 bases lining up with TRBD2. V lost 4 bases and J lost 2; bases outside the gene matches: 7. The germline V gene has CDR1 SGDLS and CDR2 YYNGEE. The CDR3 covers 17 residues. Here the CDR3 reads CASSLPWTSGAYNEQFF. The DNA for the CDR3 is TGTGCCAGCAGCTTACCATGGACTAGCGGGGCCTACAATGAGCAGTTCTTC.

This clone was seen a handful of times. V and J are TRBV6-5 and TRBJ1-5; perhaps TRBD1 as D (5 bases). Germline V gene data show CDR1 as MNHEY and CDR2 as SVGAGI. V was trimmed by 2 bases and J by 7 bases, leaving 12 bases between them. The CDR3 runs to 14 residues. CDR3 nucleotides: TGTGCCAGCAGTTACGGGGGTGTCGGGCAGCCCCAGCATTTT. It specifies CASSYGGVGQPQHF.

The chain joins TRBV30 to TRBJ1-2, with unresolved D. With 2 bases removed from V and 8 bases from J, the gap between germline ends came to 12 bases. CDR1 is GTSNPN, CDR2 SVGIG, per germline (reference sequence). This CDR3 region has 12 residues. CDR3 DNA sequence: TGTGCCTGGAGTCCAACCGCGGGGGGCTACACCTTC. It encodes CAWSPTAGGYTF.

In this sample, this clone turned up a few times. The V and J genes are TRBV5-4 and TRBJ2-7; 11 bases map to TRBD2. There are 14 residues in the CDR3. CDR1 and CDR2 (germline): SGHNT, YYREEE (reference sequence). Germline trimming cut 4 bases from V and 5 bases from J; bases unmatched to any gene: 5. For the CDR3, the DNA is TGTGCCAGCAGCGCGGGACTAGCGGTAGACGAGCAGTACTTC. Its translation is CASSAGLAVDEQYF.

This clone has just one count. The V call is TRBV28, the J call TRBJ2-7, with 11 nucleotides matching TRBD2. V shed 4 bases, J shed 1 base, and the junction held 6 bases outside the gene matches. This CDR3 is 16 amino acids long. Germline lookup yields CDR1 MDHEN and CDR2 SYDVKM. In DNA form, the CDR3 reads TGTGCCAGCAGTTCCGCCGGGACTAGCGGATCCTACGAGCAGTACTTC. Amino acid sequence: CASSSAGTSGSYEQYF.

This clone is a singleton in its sample. The rearrangement joins TRBV18 to TRBJ1-3, with D possibly TRBD1 on 5 matching bases. V lost 0 bases and J lost 1, with 16 bases in between. This CDR3 comprises 18 residues. CDR1 and CDR2 from the germline V gene are KGHSH and LQKENI. CDR3 coding DNA: TGTGCCAGCTCACCACCTGGGGACTCCCAAAGGTCTGGAAACACCATATATTTT. Encoded protein: CASSPPGDSQRSGNTIYF.

V usage is TRBV5-5 and J usage is TRBJ1-5; 9 bases line up with TRBD1. Germline V gene lookup returns CDR1 SGHKS and CDR2 YYEKEE (reference sequence). The CDR3 consists of 16 residues. With V trimmed by 1 base and J by 6 bases, 8 bases remained unmatched. The CDR3 nucleotides are TGTGCCAGCAGCTTGCATGGGACAGGGAGGTCTCAGCCCCAGCATTTT. It encodes CASSLHGTGRSQPQHF.

The gene calls are TRBV6-6 and TRBJ1-5; D not certain. The CDR3 sequence is 14 residues long. In germline, CDR1 is MNHNY, CDR2 SVGAGI (reference sequence). V dropped 5 bases and J dropped 4 bases, with 12 bases sitting between them. CDR3: CASSPEGSNQPQHF. As DNA, the CDR3 is TGTGCCAGCAGTCCTGAGGGTTCTAATCAGCCCCAGCATTTT.

The V call is TRBV10-3, the J call TRBJ2-2; the D is unclear. Germline V CDR1 and CDR2: ENHRY, SYGVKD. V was trimmed by 10 bases and J by 0 bases, leaving 15 bases between them. This CDR3 is built from 15 residues. CDR3 bases: TGTGCCACCTCCGGCATGAGCGCGAACACCGGGGAGCTGTTTTTT. Its translation is CATSGMSANTGELFF.

This sequence joins TRBV20-1 and TRBJ2-1; D not resolved. Germline CDR1 and CDR2: DFQATT and SNEGSKA (reference sequence). CDR3 length equals 11 residues. The CDR3 DNA reads as TGCAGCAAGAGCTCCTACAATGAGCAGTTCTTC. Amino acid sequence: CSKSSYNEQFF.

The J gene is TRBJ2-2, the V gene TRBV18, with D possibly matching TRBD1 (5 bases). The CDR3 sequence is 16 residues long. CDR1 KGHSH and CDR2 LQKENI come from the germline V gene. Trimming stripped 1 base from V and 2 bases from J, with 11 bases between. CDR3 sequence reads: CASSPQDIKNTGELFF. The CDR3 bases are TGTGCCAGCTCACCACAGGACATCAAAAACACCGGGGAGCTGTTTTTT.

Only one count was recorded for this clone. The chain joins TRBV5-1 to TRBJ1-1, with a tentative D call TRBD1 (5 bases). The CDR3 is 16 amino acids. V was clipped by 0 bases and J by 2 bases, with 14 bases between them. Germline lookup yields CDR1 SGHRS and CDR2 YFSETQ. The CDR3 region is CASSLARASRNTEAFF. In nucleotides, the CDR3 is TGCGCCAGCAGCTTGGCCAGGGCCTCGCGAAACACTGAAGCTTTCTTT.

The chain couples TRBV7-2 to TRBJ2-5; D remains unclear. This CDR3 is built from 14 residues. The germline gives CDR1 SGHTA, CDR2 FQGNSA. Trimming cost V 0 bases and J 0 bases, with 5 bases left between them. Here the CDR3 DNA reads TGTGCCAGCAGCTTAGCAAGGCACCAAGAGACCCAGTACTTC. Amino acids: CASSLARHQETQYF.

This clone has a single count. The chain combines TRBV18 with TRBJ2-7; 15 nucleotides align to TRBD2. The CDR3 contains 14 residues. CDR1 and CDR2 from the germline V gene are KGHSH and LQKENI. V lost 6 bases and J lost 5; bases outside the gene matches: 2. The CDR3, as DNA: TGTGCCAGCTCGGGACTAGCGGGGGGCAACGAGCAGTACTTC. Translating gives CASSGLAGGNEQYF.

This sequence joins TRBV28 and TRBJ2-1, with D possibly being TRBD2 (5 bases). There are 16 residues in the CDR3. V lost 3 bases and J 7 bases, leaving 19 bases between the germline ends. CDR1 and CDR2 from the germline V gene are MDHEN and SYDVKM. The chain's CDR3 is CASSFVQNLAQNEQFF. DNA of the CDR3: TGTGCCAGCAGTTTCGTTCAGAACTTAGCGCAGAATGAGCAGTTCTTC.

Only one count was recorded for this clone. This sequence joins TRBV27 and TRBJ1-4; D is perhaps TRBD1 (5 bases). Germline V gene data show CDR1 as MNHEY and CDR2 as SMNVEV (reference sequence). CDR3 size: 15 residues. Trimming cost V 0 bases and J 8 bases, with 13 bases left between them. CDR3 in amino acids: CASSLSSRVGEKLFF. The CDR3 coding sequence is TGTGCCAGCAGTTTATCGTCCAGGGTTGGGGAAAAACTGTTTTTT.

This chain links TRBV5-1 with TRBJ1-1; D remains unclear. CDR1 and CDR2 (germline): SGHRS, YFSETQ. The germline V and J ends were trimmed by 4 bases and 1 base, with 11 bases remaining between them. This CDR3 has 14 amino acids. For the CDR3, the DNA is TGCGCCAGCAGCCCCACCTTTGGGAACACTGAAGCTTTCTTT. It codes for CASSPTFGNTEAFF.

The rearrangement links TRBV4-1 to TRBJ1-1; the match to TRBD1 covers 8 bases. The CDR3 covers 16 residues. CDR1 is MGHRA and CDR2 is YSYEKL in the germline V gene. J lost 5 bases, V lost 3 bases, and 11 bases had no gene match. The CDR3 sequence is CASSHTRTGRLTEAFF. DNA of the CDR3: TGCGCCAGCAGCCATACCCGGACAGGGAGGTTGACTGAAGCTTTCTTT.